This T cell receptor (beta chain) comes out of a study of blood T cells in healthy people across ages. Sample-barcoded 5' priming and a J-beta primer mix drove a second PCR of roughly 6 to 12 cycles. TCRdb itself ran the 5' RACE reads through MiXCR, one entry per CDR3 protein. Of around 320,000 distinct CDR3 sequences detected, 25% to 30% appear once; the ten largest clones hold roughly 28%. This clonotype was detected only once. The target antigen is unknown. Study-wide findings and caveats: A roughly linear age-dependent decrease characterized TCR beta diversity per million T cells.

Specimen: blood. The clonotype was recovered from a woman between 70 and 85 years old in good health.

The CDR3, as DNA: TGTGCCAGCAGCCAAGGGCTATGGGGAGAGCAGTACTTC. Its protein product is CASSQGLWGEQYF. The chain couples TRBV3-1 to TRBJ2-7; D is undetermined. V lost 1 base and J lost 7, with 11 bases in between. From germline, CDR1 is LGHDT and CDR2 YNNKEL (reference sequence). This CDR3 comprises 13 residues.